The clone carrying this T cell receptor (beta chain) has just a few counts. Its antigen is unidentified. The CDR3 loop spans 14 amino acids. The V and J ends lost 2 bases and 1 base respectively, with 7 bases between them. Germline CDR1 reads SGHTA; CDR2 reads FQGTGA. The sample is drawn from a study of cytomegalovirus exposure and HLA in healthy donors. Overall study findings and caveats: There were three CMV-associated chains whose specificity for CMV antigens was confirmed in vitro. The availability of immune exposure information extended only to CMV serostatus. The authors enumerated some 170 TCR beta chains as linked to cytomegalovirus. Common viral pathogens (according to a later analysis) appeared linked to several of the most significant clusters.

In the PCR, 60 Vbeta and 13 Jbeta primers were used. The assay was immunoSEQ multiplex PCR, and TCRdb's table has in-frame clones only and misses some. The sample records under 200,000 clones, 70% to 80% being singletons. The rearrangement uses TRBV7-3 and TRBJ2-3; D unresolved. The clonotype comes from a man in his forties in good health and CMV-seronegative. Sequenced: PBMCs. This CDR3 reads CASSLFSRTDTQYF. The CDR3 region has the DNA TGTGCCAGCAGCTTATTTAGTCGCACAGATACGCAGTATTTT.